This is a list of T cell receptor beta chains from one sample in a study of cytomegalovirus exposure and HLA in healthy donors. Sequencing was performed with immunoSEQ multiplex PCR; in TCRdb, only in-frame clones are kept and a portion is missing. There are about 130,000 clones in the sample; approximately 17% occur only once, and approximately 2.6% lies in the top ten. The sample consisted of PBMCs. The receptors were gathered from a female donor in good health and CMV-seropositive. Both conserved end residues are trimmed from each CDR3.

V: TRBV6-5; J: TRBJ1-4; CDR3: ASSLGGNEKLF
V: TRBV7-9; J: TRBJ2-7; CDR3: ASSLLSSGVGEQY
V: TRBV5-6; J: TRBJ1-1; CDR3: ASSFLLLTGPNTEAF
V: TRBV4-2; J: TRBJ2-7; CDR3: ASSQETSGSYNEQY
V: TRBV7-2; J: TRBJ1-2; CDR3: ASIIGPIQASYGYT
V: TRBV9; J: TRBJ2-2; CDR3: ASSVLDRVGTGELF
V: TRBV5-1; J: TRBJ1-5; CDR3: ASSQRTGGQPQH
V: TRBV4-3; J: TRBJ2-5; CDR3: ASSPEDRGETQY
V: TRBV4-1; J: TRBJ2-1; CDR3: ASSQVGRGLVNEQF
V: TRBV2; J: TRBJ2-3; CDR3: ASTSPASTDTQY
V: TRBV6-5; J: TRBJ1-4; CDR3: ASSPRFSWEKLF
V: TRBV4-1; J: TRBJ2-7; CDR3: ASGGTGGNFGYEQY
V: TRBV27; J: TRBJ2-3; CDR3: ASSLGLAGGVDTQY
V: TRBV6-6; J: TRBJ2-7; CDR3: ASSYSTAGGPEY
V: TRBV18; J: TRBJ2-7; CDR3: ASSPNLGDEQY
V: TRBV11-3; J: TRBJ2-1; CDR3: ASSSGTGYFNEQF
V: TRBV23-1; J: TRBJ1-6; CDR3: ASSQVPGRAPYNSPLH
V: TRBV30; J: TRBJ1-1; CDR3: AWSATSYTEAF
V: TRBV27; J: TRBJ2-2; CDR3: ASRTHRGTGELF